This T cell receptor (beta chain) was recovered during a study of T cells in Graves' hyperthyroidism and ophthalmopathy. It was RNA transcripts that yielded the amplified TCR beta CDR3 regions. Researchers ran a first-round RT-PCR on the TCR CDR3 using the HTBI primer set. TCRdb re-called the multiplex PCR reads with MiXCR, one entry per CDR3 protein. The table has 530,000 or so distinct CDR3 sequences, roughly a quarter seen once. CDR3 length: 12 residues. The germline CDR1 and CDR2 sequences are LNHDA and SQIVND (reference sequence). Trimming took off 6 bases at V and 4 bases at J, with 6 bases between the two ends. This clonotype was observed at least ten times.

The chain uses TRBV19 and TRBJ2-2; D remains ambiguous. Sequenced: blood. The receptor was isolated from a woman in her 30s with Graves' ophthalmopathy. The CDR3, as DNA: TGTGCCAGTAGCCCTTTCACCGGGGAGCTGTTTTTT. Its translation is CASSPFTGELFF.